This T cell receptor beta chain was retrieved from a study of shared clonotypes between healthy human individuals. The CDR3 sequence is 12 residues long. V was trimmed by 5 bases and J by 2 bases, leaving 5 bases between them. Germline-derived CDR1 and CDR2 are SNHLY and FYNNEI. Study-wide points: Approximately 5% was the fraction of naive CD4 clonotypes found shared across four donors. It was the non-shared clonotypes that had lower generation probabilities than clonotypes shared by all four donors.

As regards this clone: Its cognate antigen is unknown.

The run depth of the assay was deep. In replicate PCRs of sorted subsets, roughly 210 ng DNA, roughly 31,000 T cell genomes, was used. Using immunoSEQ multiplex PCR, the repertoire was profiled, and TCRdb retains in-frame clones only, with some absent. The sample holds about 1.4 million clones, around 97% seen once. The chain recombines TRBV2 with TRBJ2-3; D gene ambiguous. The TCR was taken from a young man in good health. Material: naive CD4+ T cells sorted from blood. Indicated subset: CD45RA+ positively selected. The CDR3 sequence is CASSPPTDTQYF. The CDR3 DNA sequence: TGTGCCAGCAGTCCACCCACAGATACGCAGTATTTT.